This T cell receptor beta chain emerged from a study of response to subunit inactivated influenza vaccine. Findings and limits, study-wide: Each seasonal influenza vaccination recruits few new T cells, the authors suggested.

The germline gives CDR1 SGHTA, CDR2 FQGNSA. V shed 4 bases and J shed 1 base, with 14 bases lying between them. The CDR3 runs 15 residues. This clonotype was counted between two and nine times. Its antigen is still unknown. TCRdb re-called the RT-PCR reads through MiXCR, storing one row per CDR3 protein. The sample records approximately 520,000 distinct CDR3 sequences, over 25% being singletons. The chain is built from TRBV7-2 and TRBJ2-7; perhaps TRBD1 as D (5 bases). The sample was CD4+ T cells sorted from PBMCs, taken more than 4 days after vaccination. The clonotype comes from a man over 45 who received an inactivated influenza vaccine. CDR3 residues: CASSYRDSQSYEQYF. The CDR3 nucleotides read TGTGCCAGCAGCTACCGAGACAGTCAGTCCTACGAGCAGTACTTC.